This entry lists 18 T cell receptor beta chains sequenced from one sample in a study of molecular identifiers for immune sequencing clone quantification. Using its own MiXCR run on the PCR reads, TCRdb lists one record per CDR3 protein. Among fewer than 70,000 distinct CDR3 sequences listed, 15% to 20% were seen once. The specimen sequenced was naive CD8+ T cells from blood, with Jurkat cell RNA spiked in. Subset given: FACS-sorted CD8+CD4-CCR7+CD45RA+ naive T cells. The receptors were gathered from a human donor in good health. Some libraries in this study had Jurkat cell RNA spiked in.

The gene calls are TRBV9 and TRBJ2-1; 9 bases are shared with TRBD2. Germline CDR1 reads SGDLS; CDR2 reads YYNGEE. J was trimmed by 7 bases and V by 5 bases; bases with no gene match: 4. This CDR3 contains 13 residues. CDR3 DNA sequence: TGTGCCAGCAGTAGCGGGGGAAGGAATGAGCAGTTCTTC. It is translated as CASSSGGRNEQFF.

Turning to this clonotype: A much bigger clone sits one base away, suggesting this may be a read error. V usage is TRBV14 and J usage is TRBJ2-7, with a tentative D call TRBD1 (6 bases). In germline, CDR1 is SGHDN, CDR2 FVKESK. The CDR3 runs to 14 residues. The CDR3 sequence: CASSHPGQHYEQCF. In nucleotides, the CDR3 is TGTGCCAGCAGTCATCCGGGACAACACTACGAGCAGTGCTTC. Using reference TRBV14 and TRBJ2-7 for the parts outside the CDR3, the full variable domain is EAGVTQFPSHSVIEKGQTVTLRCDPISGHDNLYWYRRVMGKEIKFLLHFVKESKQDESGMPNNRFLAERTGGTYSTLKVQPAELEDSGVYFCASSHPGQHYEQCFGPGTRLTVT.

On this clonotype: A read error is possible here, since a much larger clone lies one base away. The chain carries TRBV6-5 and TRBJ2-2; 8 bases match TRBD2. The CDR3 has 16 amino acids. The germline CDR1 and CDR2 sequences are MNHEY and SVGAGI. V was pared by 8 bases and J by 5 bases, with 13 bases of the junction left unmatched. The CDR3 loop reads CASGSGPAGVTGELFF. The DNA of the CDR3 is TGTGCCAGCGGTTCTGGCCCAGCGGGAGTAACCGGGGAGCTGTTTTTT.

Concerning this clonotype: A much larger clonotype is one base distant, so this may be a read error. This sequence joins TRBV28 and TRBJ2-7; TRBD2 matches at 11 bases. Germline values: CDR1 MDHEN, CDR2 SYDVKM. The length of the CDR3 is 16 residues. CDR3 region: CASSLGGTSGYYEQHF. The CDR3 bases are TGTGCCAGCAGTTTAGGGGGGACTAGCGGATACTACGAGCAGCACTTC.

Comments on this clonotype: A read error may be the cause here, since a much bigger clone is one base away. The chain carries TRBV19 and TRBJ2-2; D is perhaps TRBD2 (6 bases). The CDR3 sequence is 13 residues long. Looked up from germline, CDR1 is LNHDA and CDR2 is SQIVND (reference sequence). In DNA, the CDR3 is TGTGCCAGTAGTTACCACGTGGGCGGGGAGCTGCTTTTT. It yields the protein CASSYHVGGELLF.

This clonotype was observed many times. The chain is built from TRBV2 and TRBJ2-7; TRBD1 is a possible D gene (6 bases). The CDR3 loop spans 15 amino acids. CDR1 and CDR2 from the germline V gene are SNHLY and FYNNEI. The V and J ends lost 2 bases and 2 bases respectively, with 13 bases between them. Here the CDR3 reads CASSESNRAPYEQYF. CDR3 bases: TGTGCCAGCAGTGAATCCAACAGGGCACCCTACGAGCAGTACTTC.

This clonotype has at least ten counts. V and J are TRBV12-3 or TRBV12-4 and TRBJ2-2, with 10 bases identical to TRBD1. This CDR3 has 15 residues. J lost 7 bases, V lost 2 bases, and 4 bases had no gene match. In nucleotides, the CDR3 is TGTGCCAGCAGTTTATTGGGACAGGGGAACGGGGAGCTGTTTTTT. Protein sequence: CASSLLGQGNGELFF.

This clonotype came up many times. V is TRBV5-1 and J is TRBJ2-1; 7 bases are shared with TRBD2. Germline values: CDR1 SGHRS, CDR2 YFSETQ. The trim removed 4 bases at V and 13 bases at J, leaving 11 bases unmatched. This CDR3 comprises 13 residues. The DNA of the CDR3 is TGCGCCAGCAGCCAAAGCGGGACTGACCTCCAGTTCTTC. Translation gives CASSQSGTDLQFF.

This chain connects TRBV6-4 to TRBJ2-7, with TRBD1 identical over 12 bases. Germline V gene data show CDR1 as MRHNA and CDR2 as SNTAGT. The ends lost 3 bases at V and 5 bases at J; junction bases unmatched: 8. CDR3 size: 16 residues. CDR3 amino acids: CASSDPFGDRGHEQYF. In DNA form, the CDR3 reads TGTGCCAGCAGTGATCCTTTTGGGGACAGGGGGCACGAGCAGTACTTC.

This clonotype was counted many times. V is TRBV20-1 and J is TRBJ2-1, with D perhaps TRBD1 or TRBD2 (5 bases each). Germline V gene sequence: CDR1 DFQATT, CDR2 SNEGSKA (reference sequence). CDR3 size: 14 residues. V was clipped by 7 bases and J by 3 bases, with 16 bases between them. The CDR3 coding sequence is TGCAGTGTCTCCCGGGACCCGGTCTACAATGAGCAGTTCTTC. Protein sequence: CSVSRDPVYNEQFF.

The chain links TRBV18 to TRBJ2-5, with 12 positions matching TRBD2. Germline V gene lookup returns CDR1 KGHSH and CDR2 LQKENI. Losses at the gene ends were 1 base for V and 4 bases for J; bases not matched to a gene: 10. This CDR3 spans 18 amino acids. The CDR3 loop reads CASSPRTSSGRATETQYF. DNA for the CDR3: TGTGCCAGCTCACCACGAACCTCTAGCGGGAGGGCCACAGAGACCCAGTACTTC.

The table lists this clonotype with many counts. The chain joins TRBV6-6 to TRBJ2-7; D call uncertain. Trimming left V 6 bases short and J 3 bases short, with 18 bases between. This CDR3 has 15 amino acids. CDR1 is MNHNY, CDR2 SVGAGI, per germline (reference sequence). The CDR3 loop is CASSHQASAYYEQYF. The DNA for the CDR3 is TGTGCCAGCAGCCACCAGGCCAGCGCGTACTACGAGCAGTACTTC.

For this clonotype: Because it lacks the conserved phenylalanine or tryptophan at the end, this CDR3 is likely a read error. The gene calls are TRBV27 and TRBJ1-2, with D perhaps matching TRBD1 (5 bases). Trimming left V 8 bases short and J 4 bases short, with 14 bases between. The CDR3 length is 13 residues. The germline V gene encodes CDR1 MNHEY and CDR2 SMNVEV (reference sequence). The CDR3 nucleotides read TGTGCCAGCTCCCCGGGGACCCTCTATGGCTACACCTCC. This translates into CASSPGTLYGYTS.

This clonotype was detected ten times or more. Mismatch with germline at one junction end may stem from a read error. The V and J genes are TRBV11-3 and TRBJ1-1; D remains ambiguous. The CDR3 has 13 residues. Germline assignment: CDR1 SGHNT and CDR2 YENEEA. CDR3 nucleotides: TGCGCCAGCAGCCTGGGCCCTAACACTGAAGCTTTCTTT. It encodes CASSLGPNTEAFF.

This clonotype was seen only a few times. This chain links TRBV12-3 or TRBV12-4 with TRBJ2-7, with 7 bases identical to TRBD1. V lost 5 bases, J lost 4 bases, and 8 bases stayed unmatched. There are 14 residues in the CDR3. The CDR3 loop is CASSPTGLGYEQYF. CDR3 nucleotides: TGTGCCAGCAGTCCGACAGGGTTGGGGTACGAGCAGTACTTC.

As to this clonotype: Given a much more abundant clone one base away, this may be a read error. J is TRBJ2-1 and V is TRBV12-3 or TRBV12-4; possibly TRBD1 or TRBD2 for D (6 bases each). V was shortened by 11 bases and J by 7 bases, with 27 bases between the two germline ends. The CDR3 consists of 16 residues. CDR3 residues: CAGTQSWGAGENEQFF. CDR3 in DNA: TGTGCCGGCACTCAAAGCTGGGGGGCCGGGGAGAATGAGCAGTTCTTC.

This chain joins TRBV27 and TRBJ2-7; D may be TRBD2 (5 bases). This CDR3 spans 14 amino acids. Trimming removed 3 bases from V and 3 bases from J, with 12 bases in between. Germline V gene sequence: CDR1 MNHEY, CDR2 SMNVEV (reference sequence). For the CDR3, the DNA is TGTGCCAGCAGTTTCAGCGGCAATCACTACGAGCAGTACTTC. Encoded protein: CASSFSGNHYEQYF.

This clonotype was counted a single time. CDR3 protein: CASSPPSVQRAGYTF. The CDR3 DNA reads TGTGCCAGCAGCCCCCCCTCGGTTCAGCGAGCTGGCTACACCTTC. V gene TRBV5-6 combines with J gene TRBJ1-2; D is undetermined. Trimming left V 4 bases short and J 7 bases short, with 20 bases between. This CDR3 contains 15 residues. Germline V gene lookup returns CDR1 SGHDT and CDR2 YYEEEE.